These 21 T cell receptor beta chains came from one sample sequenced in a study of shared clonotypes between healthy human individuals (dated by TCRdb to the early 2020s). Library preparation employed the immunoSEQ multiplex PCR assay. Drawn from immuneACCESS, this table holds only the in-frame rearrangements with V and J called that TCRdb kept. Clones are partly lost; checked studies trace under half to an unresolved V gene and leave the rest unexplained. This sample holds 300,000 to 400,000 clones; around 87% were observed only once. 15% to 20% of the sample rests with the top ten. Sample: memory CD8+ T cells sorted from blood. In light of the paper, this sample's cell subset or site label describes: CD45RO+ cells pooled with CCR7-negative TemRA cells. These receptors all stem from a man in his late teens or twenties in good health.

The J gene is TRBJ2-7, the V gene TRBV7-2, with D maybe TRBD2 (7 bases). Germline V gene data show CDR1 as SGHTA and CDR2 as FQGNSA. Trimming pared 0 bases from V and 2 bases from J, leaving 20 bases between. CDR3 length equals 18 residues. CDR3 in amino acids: CASSLALGGGVPPYEQYF. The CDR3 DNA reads TGTGCCAGCAGCTTAGCGCTCGGAGGGGGGGTCCCCCCCTACGAGCAGTACTTC.

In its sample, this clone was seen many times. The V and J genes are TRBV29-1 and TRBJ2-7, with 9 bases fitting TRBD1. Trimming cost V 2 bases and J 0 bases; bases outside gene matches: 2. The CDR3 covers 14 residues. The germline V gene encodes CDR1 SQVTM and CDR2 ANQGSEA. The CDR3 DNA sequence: TGCAGCGTTGAAAGGGGACAGGGCTCCTACGAGCAGTACTTC. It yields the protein CSVERGQGSYEQYF.

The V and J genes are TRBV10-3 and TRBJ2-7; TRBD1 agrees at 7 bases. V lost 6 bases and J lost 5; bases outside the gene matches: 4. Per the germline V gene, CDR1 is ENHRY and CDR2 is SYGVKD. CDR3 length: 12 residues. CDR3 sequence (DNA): TGTGCCATCAGGGAGACAGGGAACGAGCAGTACTTC. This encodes CAIRETGNEQYF.

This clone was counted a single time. CDR3 nucleotide sequence: TGCAGCGTTGAAGCACTACCGTGGGCAGGGGCGATCTCCTACGAGCAGTACTTC. It is translated as CSVEALPWAGAISYEQYF. The gene calls are TRBV29-1 and TRBJ2-7; tentatively, D is TRBD1 (6 bases). The V gene's germline CDR1 is SQVTM and CDR2 ANQGSEA. V was shortened by 1 base and J by 0 bases, with 22 bases between the two germline ends. The CDR3 length is 18 residues.

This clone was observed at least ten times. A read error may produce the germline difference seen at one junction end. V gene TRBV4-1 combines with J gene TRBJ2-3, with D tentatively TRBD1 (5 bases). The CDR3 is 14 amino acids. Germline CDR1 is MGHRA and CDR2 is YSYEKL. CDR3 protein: CASKGPLGTDTQYF. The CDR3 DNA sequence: TGCGCAAGCAAGGGGCCCTTGGGGACAGATACGCAGTATTTT.

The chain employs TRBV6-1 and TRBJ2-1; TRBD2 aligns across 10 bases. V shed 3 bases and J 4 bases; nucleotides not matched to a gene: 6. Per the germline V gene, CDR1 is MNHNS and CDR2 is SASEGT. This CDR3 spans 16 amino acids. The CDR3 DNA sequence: TGTGCCAGCAGTGATCTTAGCGGGGGGCTTTACAATGAGCAGTTCTTC. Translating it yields CASSDLSGGLYNEQFF.

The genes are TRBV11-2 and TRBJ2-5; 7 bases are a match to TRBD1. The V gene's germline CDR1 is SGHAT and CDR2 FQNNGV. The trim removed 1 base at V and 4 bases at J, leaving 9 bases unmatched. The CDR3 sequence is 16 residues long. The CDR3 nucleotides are TGTGCCAGCAGCTTAGTGCCAGGGGGTGCGCCAGAGACCCAGTACTTC. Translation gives CASSLVPGGAPETQYF.

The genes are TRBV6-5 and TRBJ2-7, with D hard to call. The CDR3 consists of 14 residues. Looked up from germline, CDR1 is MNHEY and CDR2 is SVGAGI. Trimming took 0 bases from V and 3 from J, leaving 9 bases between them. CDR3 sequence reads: CASSYSGFRYEQYF. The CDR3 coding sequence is TGTGCCAGCAGTTACTCAGGTTTTCGCTACGAGCAGTACTTC.

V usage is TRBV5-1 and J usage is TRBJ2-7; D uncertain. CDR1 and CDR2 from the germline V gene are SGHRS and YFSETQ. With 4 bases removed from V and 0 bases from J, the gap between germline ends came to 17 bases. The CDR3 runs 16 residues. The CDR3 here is CASSPSPTGSSYEQYF. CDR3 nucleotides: TGCGCCAGCAGCCCCTCCCCAACGGGCAGCTCCTACGAGCAGTACTTC.

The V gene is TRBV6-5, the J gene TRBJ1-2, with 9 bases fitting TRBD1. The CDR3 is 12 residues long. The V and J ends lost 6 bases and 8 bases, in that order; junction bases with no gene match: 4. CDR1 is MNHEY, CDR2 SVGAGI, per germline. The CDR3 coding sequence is TGTGCCAGCAGAGGGACAGGGTCGGGCTACACCTTC. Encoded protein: CASRGTGSGYTF.

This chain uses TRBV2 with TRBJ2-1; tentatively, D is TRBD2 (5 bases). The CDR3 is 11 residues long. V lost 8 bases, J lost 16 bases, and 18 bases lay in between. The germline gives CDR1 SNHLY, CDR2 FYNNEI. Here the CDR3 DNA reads TGTGCCAGCCTTTACGGTTTCGACTATTTCTTC. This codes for CASLYGFDYFF.

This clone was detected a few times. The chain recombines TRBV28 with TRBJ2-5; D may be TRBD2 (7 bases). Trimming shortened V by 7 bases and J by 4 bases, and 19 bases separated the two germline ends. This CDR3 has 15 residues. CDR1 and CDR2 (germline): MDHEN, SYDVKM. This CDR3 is CASTHPGGRSETQYF. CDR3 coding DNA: TGTGCCAGCACTCACCCCGGGGGGCGTTCAGAGACCCAGTACTTC.

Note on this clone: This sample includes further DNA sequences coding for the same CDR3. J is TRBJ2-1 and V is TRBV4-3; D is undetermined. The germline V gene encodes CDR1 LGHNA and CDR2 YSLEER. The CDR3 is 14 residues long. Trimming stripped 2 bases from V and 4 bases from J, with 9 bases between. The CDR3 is CASSQRAGYNEQFF. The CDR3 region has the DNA TGCGCCAGCAGCCAACGCGCTGGGTACAATGAGCAGTTCTTC.

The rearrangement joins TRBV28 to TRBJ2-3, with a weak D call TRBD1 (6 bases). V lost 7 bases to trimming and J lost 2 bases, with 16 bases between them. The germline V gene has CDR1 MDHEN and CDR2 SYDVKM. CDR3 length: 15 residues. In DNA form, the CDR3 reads TGTGCCAGCACCATAGGGACACGCATCACAGATACGCAGTATTTT. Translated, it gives CASTIGTRITDTQYF.

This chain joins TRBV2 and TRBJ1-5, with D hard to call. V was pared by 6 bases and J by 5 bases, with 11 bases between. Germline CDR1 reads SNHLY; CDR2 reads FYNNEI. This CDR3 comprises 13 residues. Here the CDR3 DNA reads TGTGCCAGCAGGGATCCACGGGATCAGCCCCAGCATTTT. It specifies CASRDPRDQPQHF. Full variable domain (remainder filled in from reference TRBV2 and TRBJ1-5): EPEVTQTPSHQVTQMGQEVILRCVPISNHLYFYWYRQILGQKVEFLVSFYNNEISEKSEIFDDQFSVERPDGSNFTLKIRSTKLEDSAMYFCASRDPRDQPQHFGDGTRLSIL.

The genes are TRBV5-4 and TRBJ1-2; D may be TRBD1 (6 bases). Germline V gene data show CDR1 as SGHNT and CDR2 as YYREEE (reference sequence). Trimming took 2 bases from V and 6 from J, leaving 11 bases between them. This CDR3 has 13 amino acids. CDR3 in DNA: TGTGCCAGCAGCTTCCAGGGGTATGATGGCTACACCTTC. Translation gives CASSFQGYDGYTF.

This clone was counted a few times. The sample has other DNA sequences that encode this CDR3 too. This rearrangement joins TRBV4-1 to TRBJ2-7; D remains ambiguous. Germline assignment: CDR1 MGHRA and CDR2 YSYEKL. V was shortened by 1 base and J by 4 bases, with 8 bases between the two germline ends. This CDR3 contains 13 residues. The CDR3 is CASSQAVGYEQYF. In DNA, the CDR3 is TGCGCCAGCAGCCAAGCGGTCGGGTACGAGCAGTACTTC.

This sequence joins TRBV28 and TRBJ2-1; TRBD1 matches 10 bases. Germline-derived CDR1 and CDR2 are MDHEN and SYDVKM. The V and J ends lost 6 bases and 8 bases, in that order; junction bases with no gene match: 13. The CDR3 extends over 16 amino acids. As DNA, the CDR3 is TGTGCCAGCAGGCTTGACAGGGGGCAGGGATGGCATGAGCAGTTCTTC. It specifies CASRLDRGQGWHEQFF.

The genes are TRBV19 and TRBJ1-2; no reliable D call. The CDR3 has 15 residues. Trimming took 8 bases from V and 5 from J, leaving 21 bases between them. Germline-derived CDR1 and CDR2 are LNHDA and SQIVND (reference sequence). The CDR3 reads CASDPGPIGVYGYTF. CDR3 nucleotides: TGTGCCAGTGATCCCGGACCAATCGGGGTTTATGGCTACACCTTC.

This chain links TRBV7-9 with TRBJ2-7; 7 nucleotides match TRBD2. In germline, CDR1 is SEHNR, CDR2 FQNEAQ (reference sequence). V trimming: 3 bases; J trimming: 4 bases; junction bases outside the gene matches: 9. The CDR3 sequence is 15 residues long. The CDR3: CASSFSAGHVYEQYF. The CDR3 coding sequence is TGTGCCAGCAGCTTCTCAGCGGGGCATGTTTACGAGCAGTACTTC.

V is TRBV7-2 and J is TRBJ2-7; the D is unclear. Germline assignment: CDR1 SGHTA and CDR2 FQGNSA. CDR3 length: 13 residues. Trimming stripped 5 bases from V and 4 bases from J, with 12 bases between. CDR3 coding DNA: TGTGCCAGCAGCCACGACACCCAGTACGAGCAGTACTTC. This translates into CASSHDTQYEQYF. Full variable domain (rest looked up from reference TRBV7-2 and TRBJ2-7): GAGVSQSPSNKVTEKGKDVELRCDPISGHTALYWYRQSLGQGLEFLIYFQGNSAPDKSGLPSDRFSAERTGGSVSTLTIQRTQQEDSAVYLCASSHDTQYEQYFGPGTRLTVT.